The rows below give T cell receptor beta chains drawn from one sample of a study of shared clonotypes between healthy human individuals. The method was immunoSEQ multiplex PCR; TCRdb's version includes in-frame clones alone and lacks a portion of them. This sample has a few million clones; under 95% occur once, and the top ten carry approximately 0.4%. The sequencing sample was made of naive CD4+ T cells from PBMCs. Receptors originate from a man younger than 30 in good health. Some clones in this sample may be carry-over from other donors' samples. CDR3s include the opening cysteine and the closing phenylalanine or tryptophan. The order of the fields is clone size, D gene, J gene, V gene, CDR3 protein, CDR3 DNA. The D gene is left open where the match is weak. Size values are once, few and many counts, or a class for expanded clones, and some rows have none.

NA | NA | TRBJ2-5 | TRBV25-1 | CASSDLSGMGETQYF | TGTGCCAGCAGTGATCTCTCGGGTATGGGGGAGACCCAGTACTTC
NA | TRBD1 | TRBJ1-4 | TRBV7-9 | CASSTGGSEKLFF | TGTGCCAGCAGCACAGGGGGCTCGGAAAAACTGTTTTTT
NA | TRBD1 | TRBJ1-4 | TRBV10-3 | CASGTGGVTNEKLFF | TGTGCTTCCGGGACAGGGGGCGTGACTAATGAAAAACTGTTTTTT
NA | NA | TRBJ1-2 | TRBV7-2 | CASSLGGALNYGYTF | TGTGCCAGCAGCCTAGGGGGGGCACTCAACTATGGCTACACCTTC
NA | NA | TRBJ1-5 | TRBV19 | CASSLGGVDQPQHF | TGTGCCAGTAGTTTGGGGGGTGTTGATCAGCCCCAGCATTTT
once | TRBD2 | TRBJ2-5 | TRBV5-1 | CASSLAPQLGLAGGYLGETQYF | TGCGCCAGCAGCTTGGCGCCGCAGCTTGGACTAGCGGGAGGTTACCTCGGGGAGACCCAGTACTTC
NA | NA | TRBJ2-5 | TRBV18 | CASSLTLRDPQETQYF | TGTGCCAGCTCACTCACCTTACGGGACCCACAAGAGACCCAGTACTTC
NA | NA | TRBJ1-5 | TRBV27 | CASSNGRLGGGNQPQHF | TGTGCCAGCAGCAATGGACGGCTGGGTGGTGGCAATCAGCCCCAGCATTTT
NA | NA | TRBJ2-2 | TRBV2 | CASSVVGGGTGELFF | TGTGCCAGCAGCGTAGTAGGGGGAGGCACCGGGGAGCTGTTTTTT
NA | TRBD1 | TRBJ2-7 | TRBV9 | CASSVARSGQGDEQYF | TGTGCCAGCAGCGTAGCCCGGTCGGGACAGGGCGACGAGCAGTACTTC
NA | NA | TRBJ2-6 | TRBV15 | CATSRDPRGAGANVLTF | TGTGCCACCAGCAGAGATCCGCGGGGTGCTGGGGCCAACGTCCTGACTTTC
many | TRBD2 | TRBJ2-5 | TRBV6-5 | CASRDSGRGRETQYF | TGTGCCAGCAGGGATAGCGGGAGGGGCAGGGAGACCCAGTACTTC
NA | NA | TRBJ2-3 | TRBV9 | CASTASPGADTQYF | TGTGCCAGCACGGCCTCCCCCGGTGCAGATACGCAGTATTTT
NA | TRBD1 | TRBJ1-5 | TRBV28 | CASSPGQGDQPQHF | TGTGCCAGCAGCCCGGGACAGGGCGATCAGCCCCAGCATTTT
NA | TRBD2 | TRBJ2-1 | TRBV7-8 | CASSLGGASAGGDNEQFF | TGTGCCAGCAGCTTAGGTGGCGCTTCAGCGGGAGGGGACAATGAGCAGTTCTTC
once | NA | TRBJ2-1 | TRBV7-6 | CASSLAGGAYEQFF | TGTGCCAGCAGCTTAGCAGGAGGGGCCTATGAGCAGTTCTTC
once | TRBD2 | TRBJ2-7 | TRBV4-1 | CASSQDRAGAVYEQYF | TGCGCCAGCAGCCAAGATCGTGCGGGAGCGGTATACGAGCAGTACTTC
once | TRBD2 | TRBJ2-7 | TRBV7-8 | CASSLTVWLAAPDYEQYF | TGTGCCAGCAGCTTAACTGTTTGGCTAGCGGCACCTGACTACGAGCAGTACTTC
NA | TRBD2 | TRBJ2-7 | TRBV4-1 | CASSQERSASGRISEQYF | TGCGCCAGCAGCCAAGAAAGATCGGCTAGCGGGAGGATTTCCGAGCAGTACTTC
NA | NA | TRBJ2-7 | TRBV29-1 | CSVAPATYEQYF | TGCAGCGTTGCACCGGCTACCTACGAGCAGTACTTC
few | NA | TRBJ1-2 | TRBV19 | CASRDRNNYGYTF | TGTGCCAGTAGGGACCGAAATAACTATGGCTACACCTTC
NA | NA | TRBJ2-7 | TRBV28 | CASSRTHEQYF | TGTGCCAGCAGTAGGACCCACGAGCAGTACTTC
NA | NA | TRBJ1-4 | TRBV7-2 | CASSLVGLNEKLFF | TGTGCCAGCAGCTTAGTCGGCCTTAATGAAAAACTGTTTTTT
once | NA | TRBJ2-7 | TRBV5-4 | CASSLGIGRADNQYF | TGTGCCAGCAGCTTAGGGATAGGAAGGGCGGATAACCAGTACTTC
NA | NA | TRBJ2-5 | TRBV2 | CASSVAWGGGRLETQYF | TGTGCCAGCAGTGTCGCCTGGGGTGGGGGTCGATTGGAGACCCAGTACTTC
NA | NA | TRBJ2-1 | TRBV20-1 | CSAPGTDEQFF | TGCAGTGCTCCCGGGACTGATGAGCAGTTCTTC
NA | NA | TRBJ1-1 | TRBV11-3 | CASSQTGRNEAFF | TGTGCCAGCAGCCAGACGGGCCGAAATGAAGCTTTCTTT
NA | TRBD1 | TRBJ2-2 | TRBV5-4 | CASSPGGLYTGELFF | TGTGCCAGCAGCCCAGGGGGCCTGTACACCGGGGAGCTGTTTTTT
few | NA | TRBJ1-2 | TRBV2 | CASRVWAAYGYTF | TGTGCCAGCAGGGTGTGGGCCGCCTATGGCTACACCTTC
NA | TRBD1 | TRBJ1-2 | TRBV6-4 | CASSDCPGTGRREVCGYTF | TGTGCCAGCAGTGACTGCCCCGGGACAGGGAGAAGGGAGGTCTGTGGCTACACCTTC
few | TRBD1 | TRBJ2-3 | TRBV5-1 | CASSWTGSTDTQYF | TGCGCCAGCAGCTGGACAGGGAGCACAGATACGCAGTATTTT
once | NA | TRBJ2-7 | TRBV6-5 | CASRTGTLSYEQYF | TGTGCCAGCAGAACCGGGACACTTTCCTACGAGCAGTACTTC
NA | NA | TRBJ2-1 | TRBV7-9 | CASSLARPNRDDEQFF | TGTGCCAGCAGCTTAGCGCGGCCAAATCGGGATGATGAGCAGTTCTTC
NA | NA | TRBJ2-1 | TRBV5-1 | CASSSVIGSNNEQFF | TGCGCCAGCAGCTCCGTCATCGGCAGCAACAATGAGCAGTTCTTC
NA | NA | TRBJ2-1 | TRBV29-1 | CSVENRLAYNEQFF | TGCAGCGTTGAGAACAGGCTTGCTTACAATGAGCAGTTCTTC
NA | NA | TRBJ2-7 | TRBV10-3 | CAIRTGTSYEQYF | TGTGCCATCAGGACAGGCACCTCCTACGAGCAGTACTTC
once | NA | TRBJ1-1 | TRBV5-5 | CASSLWVNTEAFF | TGTGCCAGCAGCTTGTGGGTTAACACTGAAGCTTTCTTT
once | NA | TRBJ2-5 | TRBV7-3 | CASSFQRGVGETQYF | TGTGCCAGCAGCTTCCAGCGTGGGGTCGGAGAGACCCAGTACTTC
NA | NA | TRBJ2-3 | TRBV4-1 | CASSQEGGRTFGTDTQYF | TGCGCCAGCAGCCAAGAGGGCGGTAGGACATTCGGGACAGATACGCAGTATTTT
NA | TRBD2 | TRBJ2-5 | TRBV30 | CARTLGGGGSQETQYF | TGTGCCCGGACTCTCGGGGGGGGCGGATCACAAGAGACCCAGTACTTC
NA | TRBD1 | TRBJ2-7 | TRBV27 | CASSLGQASYEQYF | TGTGCCAGCAGTCTGGGACAGGCCTCCTACGAGCAGTACTTC
NA | TRBD2 | TRBJ2-1 | TRBV6-5 | CASSYSGRGRYNEQFF | TGTGCCAGCAGTTACTCGGGACGCGGGAGATACAATGAGCAGTTCTTC
NA | NA | TRBJ1-1 | TRBV25-1 | CASSENGRSNTEAFF | TGTGCCAGCAGTGAAAATGGCAGGTCAAACACTGAAGCTTTCTTT
NA | NA | TRBJ1-1 | TRBV6-5 | CASSSSGRNTEAFF | TGTGCCAGCAGTTCCTCGGGCAGAAACACTGAAGCTTTCTTT
NA | NA | TRBJ2-1 | TRBV5-1 | CASSLAGATYNEQFF | TGCGCCAGCAGCTTGGCCGGGGCCACCTACAATGAGCAGTTCTTC
NA | TRBD2 | TRBJ2-5 | TRBV7-9 | CASSLGGGRFQETQYF | TGTGCCAGCAGCTTAGGAGGCGGGAGGTTCCAAGAGACCCAGTACTTC
NA | NA | TRBJ2-4 | TRBV19 | CASSNWKIDRNIQYF | TGTGCCAGTAGTAATTGGAAGATTGACCGAAACATTCAGTACTTC
NA | NA | TRBJ1-2 | TRBV6-6 | CASRGHGWGYTF | TGTGCCAGCAGGGGACACGGCTGGGGCTACACCTTC
once | NA | TRBJ1-1 | TRBV5-1 | CASSLVLSNTEAFF | TGCGCCAGCAGCTTGGTGCTCTCGAACACTGAAGCTTTCTTT
once | NA | TRBJ2-1 | TRBV6-5 | CASRKSSYNEQFF | TGTGCCAGCAGAAAAAGCTCCTACAATGAGCAGTTCTTC
once | NA | TRBJ2-3 | TRBV2 | CASVGLEESTDTQYF | TGTGCCAGCGTGGGCCTGGAGGAGAGCACAGATACGCAGTATTTT
NA | NA | TRBJ2-1 | TRBV7-9 | CASSLPRDQGNNEQFF | TGTGCCAGCAGCTTACCCCGGGACCAGGGGAACAATGAGCAGTTCTTC
NA | NA | TRBJ2-2 | TRBV29-1 | CSGGQRFTGELFF | TGCAGCGGGGGACAACGATTCACCGGGGAGCTGTTTTTT